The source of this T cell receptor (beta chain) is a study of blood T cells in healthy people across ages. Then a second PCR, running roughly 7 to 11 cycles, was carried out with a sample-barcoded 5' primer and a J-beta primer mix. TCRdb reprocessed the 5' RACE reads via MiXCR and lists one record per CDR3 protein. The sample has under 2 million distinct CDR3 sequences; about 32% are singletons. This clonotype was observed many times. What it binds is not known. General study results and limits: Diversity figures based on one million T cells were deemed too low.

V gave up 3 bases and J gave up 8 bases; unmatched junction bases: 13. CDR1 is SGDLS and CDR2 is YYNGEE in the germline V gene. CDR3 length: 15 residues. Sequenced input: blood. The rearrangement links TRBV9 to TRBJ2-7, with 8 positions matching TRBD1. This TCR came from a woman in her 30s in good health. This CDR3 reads CASSGGATGVLKQYF. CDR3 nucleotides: TGTGCCAGCAGCGGGGGGGCGACAGGGGTGTTGAAGCAGTACTTC.